The clone carrying this T cell receptor beta chain appeared a few times. Its antigen is not identified. The entry originates in a study of CD8+ T cells in alopecia areata. Study-level information: Among treated patients, oral tofacitinib was administered at 5 to 10 mg twice daily. Tofacitinib treatment spanned 6 to 18 months, with 6 months off drug afterward.

The germline V gene has CDR1 MNHEY and CDR2 SMNVEV (reference sequence). The CDR3 is 11 amino acids. The germline V and J ends were trimmed by 6 bases and 1 base, with 3 bases remaining between them. Whole-study findings and limits: Scalp samples also contribute reads from the resident alphabeta T cells found in normal skin.

Investigators isolated RNA and reverse transcribed it into cDNA to act as the sequencing template. Only in-frame clones appear in the TCRdb table, and some are missing; sequencing was by immunoSEQ multiplex PCR. The table has some 150,000 clones, 45% to 55% seen once; the top ten hold around 19%. This sequence originates from a human donor with alopecia areata. The V gene is TRBV27, the J gene TRBJ1-2, with D unclear. Here the sequenced sample was CD8+ T cells sorted from blood, taken at week 0. The CDR3 spells CASRGNYGYTF. CDR3 nucleotide sequence: TGTGCCAGCAGGGGTAACTATGGCTACACCTTC.